The clone carrying this T cell receptor beta chain was counted only a few times. The data stem from a study of blood T cells in healthy people across ages. A second PCR, run for roughly 7 to 11 cycles, used a sample-barcoded 5' primer plus a J-beta primer mix. MiXCR, applied by TCRdb to the 5' RACE reads, yields one record per CDR3 protein. The table lists some 1.8 million distinct CDR3 sequences, 35% to 50% of them singletons. Total RNA was isolated from each sample in quantities of at least 6 micrograms. The receptor was isolated from a human donor in good health. The sample comprised blood.

CDR3 loop: CASSLGVPGAKNIQYF. The CDR3 DNA reads as TGTGCCAGCAGTTTAGGAGTTCCTGGGGCCAAAAACATTCAGTACTTC. This rearrangement joins TRBV12-3 or TRBV12-4 to TRBJ2-4; no reliable D call. V gave up 1 base and J gave up 1 base, with 11 bases separating them. This CDR3 spans 16 amino acids.